The rows below give T cell receptor beta chains drawn from one sample of a study of T cell responses to AZD1222 COVID-19 vaccine. Repertoires were generated with immunoSEQ multiplex PCR, while TCRdb's copy carries only in-frame clones and drops some. The sample yields 100,000 to 150,000 clones, about nine tenths seen once. Material: peripheral blood, obtained on day 0 of AZD1222 vaccination. The receptors were gathered from an adult in good health. The conserved cysteine and the conserved F or W are not part of the CDR3 here.

J: TRBJ2-1; V: TRBV5-1; CDR3: ASRSGTSGNNEQF
J: TRBJ1-1; V: TRBV11-2; CDR3: ASSTRQGGTEAF
J: TRBJ2-2; V: TRBV15; CDR3: ATSRDKELF
J: TRBJ2-2; V: TRBV19; CDR3: ASNLAAGELF
J: TRBJ1-2; V: TRBV18; CDR3: ASSPRSVRGYT
J: TRBJ2-3; V: TRBV4-3; CDR3: ASSQVAPMTGDISDTQY
J: TRBJ2-2; V: TRBV5-1; CDR3: ASSLQGTGELF
J: TRBJ2-7; V: TRBV6-6; CDR3: ASSAPEVSDEQY
J: TRBJ1-5; V: TRBV5-1; CDR3: ASSLQGQNQPQH
J: TRBJ2-3; V: TRBV5-5; CDR3: ASSPGLPDTQY
J: TRBJ2-7; V: TRBV5-1; CDR3: ASSLGRDEQY
J: TRBJ2-2; V: TRBV20-1; CDR3: SASDVRAGDAGELF
J: TRBJ1-2; V: TRBV6-1; CDR3: ASSDFLRGDYGYT
J: TRBJ2-1; V: TRBV11-2; CDR3: ASSFYNEQF
J: TRBJ2-7; V: TRBV27; CDR3: ASSFSAGGYEQY
J: TRBJ1-1; V: TRBV5-1; CDR3: ASSLAGSVEEAF
J: TRBJ2-7; V: TRBV7-2; CDR3: ASSPRGQAAYEQY
J: TRBJ2-2; V: TRBV15; CDR3: ATSRAMETGELF
J: TRBJ1-1; V: TRBV6-5; CDR3: ASSFGTALNTEAF
J: TRBJ2-7; V: TRBV2; CDR3: ASRGQGRDEQY
J: TRBJ2-1; V: TRBV7-2; CDR3: ASSPRAASGSGSYNEQF
J: TRBJ1-3; V: TRBV30; CDR3: AWSGKRPSGNTIY